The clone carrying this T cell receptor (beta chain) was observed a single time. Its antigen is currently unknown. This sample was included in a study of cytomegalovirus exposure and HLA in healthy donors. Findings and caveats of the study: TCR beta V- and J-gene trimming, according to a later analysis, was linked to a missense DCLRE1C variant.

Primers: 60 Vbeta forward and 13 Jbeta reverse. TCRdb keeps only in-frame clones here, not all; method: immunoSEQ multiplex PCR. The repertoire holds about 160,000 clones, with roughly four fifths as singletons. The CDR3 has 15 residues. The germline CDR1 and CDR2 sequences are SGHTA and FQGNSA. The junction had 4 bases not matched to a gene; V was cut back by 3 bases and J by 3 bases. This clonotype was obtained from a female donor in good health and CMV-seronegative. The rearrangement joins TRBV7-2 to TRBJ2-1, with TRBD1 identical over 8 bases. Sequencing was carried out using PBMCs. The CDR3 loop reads CASSFTRGLYNEQFF. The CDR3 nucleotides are TGTGCCAGCAGCTTCACCAGGGGGCTCTACAATGAGCAGTTCTTC.